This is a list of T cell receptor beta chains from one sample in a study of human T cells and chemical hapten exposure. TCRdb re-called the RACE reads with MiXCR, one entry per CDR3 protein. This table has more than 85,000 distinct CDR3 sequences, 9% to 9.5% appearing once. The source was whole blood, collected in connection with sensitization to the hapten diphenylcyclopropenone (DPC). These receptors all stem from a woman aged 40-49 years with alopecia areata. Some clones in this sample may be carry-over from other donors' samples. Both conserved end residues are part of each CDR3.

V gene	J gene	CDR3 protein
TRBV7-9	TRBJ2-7	CASSSRTLDLSYEQYF
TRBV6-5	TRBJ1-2	CASSTGNYGYTF
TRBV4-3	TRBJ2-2	CASSHAPGQGAVGELFF
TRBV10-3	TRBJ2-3	CAISEISPSDTQYF
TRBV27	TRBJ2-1	CASIETLGVSNNEQFF
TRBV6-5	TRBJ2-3	CASSLGLAADTQYF
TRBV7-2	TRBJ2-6	CASSSPGFANVLTF
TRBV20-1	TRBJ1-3	CSARLQGGNTIYF
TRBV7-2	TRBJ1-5	CASSGEAGQPQHF
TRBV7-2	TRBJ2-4	CASSLEHRGRDIQYF
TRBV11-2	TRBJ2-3	CASTSGAITDTQYF
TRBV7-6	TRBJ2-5	CASSPPRLIQETQYF
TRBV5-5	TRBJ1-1	CASSLNLAEAFF
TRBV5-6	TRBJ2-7	CASSPHGGGGYEQYF
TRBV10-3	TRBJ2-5	CAISEDPTGKRRPQYF
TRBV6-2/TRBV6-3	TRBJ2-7	CASSYTSREQYF
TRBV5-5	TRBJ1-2	CASSLETGATYGYTF
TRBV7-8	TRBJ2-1	CASSLVGSYNEQFF
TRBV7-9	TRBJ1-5	CASTQPFLRDYSNQPQHF
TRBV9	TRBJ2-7	CASSVGGTAASYEQYF
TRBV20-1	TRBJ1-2	CSARTGQGASYGYTF
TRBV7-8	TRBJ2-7	CASSLAGGHYEQYF
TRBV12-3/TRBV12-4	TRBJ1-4	CASSLVVGAGEKLFF
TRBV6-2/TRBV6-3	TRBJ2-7	CASSYSQGRGQYF
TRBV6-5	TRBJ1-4	CASSDRGGAEKLFF
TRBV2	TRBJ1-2	CASGGQSYGYTF
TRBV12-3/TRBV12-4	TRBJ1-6	CASTLSYNSPLHF
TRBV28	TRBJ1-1	CASSDQGFSGNTEAFF
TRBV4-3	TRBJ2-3	CASSQDEGGGTDTQYF
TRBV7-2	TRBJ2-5	CASSFAPRQGPQETQYF
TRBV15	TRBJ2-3	CATAAGGRDTQYF
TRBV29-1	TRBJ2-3	CSSGTKKIEDTQYF
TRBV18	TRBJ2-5	CASSPIDKETQYF
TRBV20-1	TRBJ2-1	CSAPGLAGGFANEQFF
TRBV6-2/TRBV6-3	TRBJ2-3	CASSSPPSGLVRDTQYF
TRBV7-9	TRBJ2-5	CASSKTGAAQETQYF
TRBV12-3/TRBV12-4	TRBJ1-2	CASSFGGAGGYTF
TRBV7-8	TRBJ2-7	CASRASRGPTYEQYF
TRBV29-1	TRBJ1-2	CSVGTGGVYGYTF
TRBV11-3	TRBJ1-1	CASSRTADTEAFF
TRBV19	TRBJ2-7	CASREGQASSYEQYF
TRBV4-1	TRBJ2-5	CASSLSPVAEEYRYF